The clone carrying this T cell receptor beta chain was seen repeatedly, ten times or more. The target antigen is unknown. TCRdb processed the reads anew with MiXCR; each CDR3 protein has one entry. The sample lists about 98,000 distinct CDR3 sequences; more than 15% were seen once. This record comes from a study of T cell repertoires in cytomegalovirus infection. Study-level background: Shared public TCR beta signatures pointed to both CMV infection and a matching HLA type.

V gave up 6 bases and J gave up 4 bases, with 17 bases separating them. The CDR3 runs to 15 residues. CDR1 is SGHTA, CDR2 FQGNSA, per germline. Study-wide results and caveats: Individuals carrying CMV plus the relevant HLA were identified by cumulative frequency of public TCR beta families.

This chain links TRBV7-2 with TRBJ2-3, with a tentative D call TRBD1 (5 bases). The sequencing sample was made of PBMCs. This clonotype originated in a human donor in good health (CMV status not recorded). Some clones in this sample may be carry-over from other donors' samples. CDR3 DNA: TGTGCCAGCAGTTTAAATACAGGTTTTGCAGATACGCAGTATTTT. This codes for CASSLNTGFADTQYF.